The 29 T cell receptor beta chains given below trace back to one sample, sequenced in a study of T cells in Graves' hyperthyroidism and ophthalmopathy. Amplified TCR beta CDR3 regions came from RNA transcripts. First-round RT-PCR targeting the TCR CDR3 was performed with the HTBI primer set. TCRdb reprocessed the multiplex PCR reads via MiXCR and lists one record per CDR3 protein. The table lists almost 350,000 distinct CDR3 sequences, about a sixth of them singletons. Sequencing was carried out using blood. The receptors originated from a woman between 35 and 50 years old with Graves' ophthalmopathy.

This clonotype was counted many times. The chain recombines TRBV3-1 with TRBJ2-7; D is unclear. The CDR3 sequence is 11 residues long. CDR1 and CDR2 (germline): LGHDT, YNNKEL (reference sequence). With 4 bases removed from V and 5 bases from J, the gap between germline ends came to 6 bases. The CDR3 sequence is CASSLDNEQYF. CDR3 bases: TGTGCCAGCAGCCTGGATAACGAGCAGTACTTC.

This clonotype was observed many times. The rearrangement links TRBV27 to TRBJ2-4; D is unresolved. Trimming left V 7 bases short and J 0 bases short, with 10 bases between. CDR3 length equals 14 residues. Germline V gives CDR1 MNHEY, CDR2 SMNVEV (reference sequence). The CDR3 is CASTSLLAKNIQYF. CDR3 nucleotide sequence: TGTGCCAGCACCTCATTACTAGCCAAAAACATTCAGTACTTC.

This clonotype was seen only a few times. The DNA of the CDR3 is TGCAGTGCTAGCCACTCCTACGAGCAGTACTTC. It is translated as CSASHSYEQYF. The rearrangement joins TRBV20-1 to TRBJ2-7; D unclear. Deletions cut 3 bases from V and 0 bases from J, with 3 bases between. The germline V gene encodes CDR1 DFQATT and CDR2 SNEGSKA (reference sequence). This CDR3 has 11 amino acids.

This clonotype showed up many times. J is TRBJ1-1 and V is TRBV4-1; TRBD1 agrees at 7 bases. The germline V gene encodes CDR1 MGHRA and CDR2 YSYEKL. This CDR3 is built from 14 residues. The V and J ends lost 4 bases and 5 bases, in that order; junction bases with no gene match: 7. The CDR3 is CASSRGQVGTEAFF. As DNA, the CDR3 is TGCGCCAGCAGCCGCGGACAGGTGGGAACTGAAGCTTTCTTT.

The chain recombines TRBV6-1 with TRBJ2-7, with D possibly matching TRBD2 (5 bases). Germline CDR1 and CDR2: MNHNS and SASEGT. V gave up 3 bases and J gave up 0 bases, with 12 bases separating them. CDR3 size: 15 residues. This chain's CDR3 is CASSDFLAGSYEQYF. For the CDR3, the DNA is TGTGCCAGCAGTGACTTCTTGGCGGGCTCCTACGAGCAGTACTTC.

This clonotype has a count of ten or more. This chain links TRBV28 with TRBJ1-2, with D possibly being TRBD1 (5 bases). This CDR3 spans 11 amino acids. Germline V gene sequence: CDR1 MDHEN, CDR2 SYDVKM. Deletions cut 4 bases from V and 6 bases from J, with 6 bases between. CDR3 sequence (DNA): TGTGCCAGCAGTTGGGGCAATGGCTACACCTTC. Translating gives CASSWGNGYTF.

This clonotype showed up many times. V is TRBV6-1 and J is TRBJ1-1, with D tentatively TRBD1 (5 bases). Germline V gene lookup returns CDR1 MNHNS and CDR2 SASEGT. The CDR3 totals 16 residues. Trimming shortened V by 4 bases and J by 3 bases, and 18 bases separated the two germline ends. Here the CDR3 reads CASSATSGAGDTEAFF. In nucleotides, the CDR3 is TGTGCCAGCAGTGCAACCAGTGGGGCGGGTGACACTGAAGCTTTCTTT.

This clonotype was found many times. The chain combines TRBV6-2 or TRBV6-3 with TRBJ2-7; tentative D call: TRBD1 (5 bases). The CDR3 length is 14 residues. The germline V gene encodes CDR1 MNHEY and CDR2 SVGEGT. The V gene lost 1 base and the J gene lost 6 bases, with 13 bases spanning the gap. The DNA for the CDR3 is TGTGCCAGCAGTTACTGGCGTCAGGGCGGCGAGCAGTACTTC. Amino acids: CASSYWRQGGEQYF.

The chain is built from TRBV27 and TRBJ2-7, with TRBD1 matching 9 bases. The CDR3 spans 15 residues. With V trimmed by 5 bases and J by 3 bases, 8 bases remained unmatched. From germline, CDR1 is MNHEY and CDR2 SMNVEV (reference sequence). CDR3: CASSQTGTGYYEQYF. CDR3 DNA: TGTGCCAGCAGTCAAACCGGGACAGGGTACTACGAGCAGTACTTC.

In the case of this clonotype: A read error may account for a junction end that differs from germline. The rearrangement links TRBV11-2 to TRBJ2-7; 8 bases agree with TRBD1. This CDR3 is built from 12 residues. CDR1 is SGHAT and CDR2 is FQNNGV in the germline V gene. The CDR3 spells CASSLGWGTGHF. The CDR3 bases are TGTGCCAGCAGCTTAGGGTGGGGGACAGGACACTTC.

This clonotype was counted many times. This rearrangement joins TRBV9 to TRBJ2-7; 13 positions match TRBD2. The V gene's germline CDR1 is SGDLS and CDR2 YYNGEE. This CDR3 has 15 amino acids. V shed 0 bases and J 3 bases; nucleotides not matched to a gene: 0. Written as DNA, the CDR3 is TGTGCCAGCAGCGTAGGGACTAGCGGGAGCTACGAGCAGTACTTC. Translation: CASSVGTSGSYEQYF.

This clonotype has only one observation. The V gene is TRBV6-1, the J gene TRBJ2-3; possibly TRBD1 or TRBD2 for D (5 bases each). The germline CDR1 and CDR2 sequences are MNHNS and SASEGT. V lost 6 bases to trimming and J lost 3 bases, with 16 bases between them. The CDR3 extends over 15 amino acids. The CDR3 DNA reads TGTGCCAGCAGCTCGGGGCAGGTGGCGACAGATACGCAGTATTTT. As protein: CASSSGQVATDTQYF.

Many counts were recorded for this clonotype. This rearrangement joins TRBV7-8 to TRBJ2-2, with D tentatively TRBD2 (5 bases). Trimming took 7 bases from V and 5 from J, leaving 17 bases between them. This CDR3 contains 15 residues. Germline CDR1 reads SGHVS; CDR2 reads FQNEAQ. In nucleotides, the CDR3 is TGTGCCAGCACCCCGAGACTCCCGGGGACCGGGGAGCTGTTTTTT. This translates into CASTPRLPGTGELFF.

The V and J genes are TRBV19 and TRBJ1-5; 9 bases map to TRBD1. Germline values: CDR1 LNHDA, CDR2 SQIVND (reference sequence). The length of the CDR3 is 18 residues. V lost 4 bases and J lost 1; bases outside the gene matches: 11. The CDR3, as DNA: TGTGCCAGTAGTACCCCTGGGACAGGGACAAGGAGCAATCAGCCCCAGCATTTT. This codes for CASSTPGTGTRSNQPQHF.

This clonotype showed up many times. This sequence joins TRBV4-1 and TRBJ2-7; 10 bases are shared with TRBD2. The CDR3 is 18 amino acids. The germline V gene encodes CDR1 MGHRA and CDR2 YSYEKL. The ends lost 1 base at V and 6 bases at J; junction bases unmatched: 15. The CDR3 protein is CASSQGPGASGSVGEQYF. The CDR3 bases are TGCGCCAGCAGCCAAGGGCCGGGGGCTAGCGGGAGCGTAGGCGAGCAGTACTTC.

This clonotype was detected many times. The rearrangement joins TRBV20-1 to TRBJ1-5, with TRBD1 identical over 7 bases. CDR1 and CDR2 (germline): DFQATT, SNEGSKA (reference sequence). The J segment lost 2 bases and the V segment lost 3 bases, leaving 7 bases of the junction unmatched. The CDR3 length is 15 residues. The CDR3 region has the DNA TGCAGTGCTAGTGTCACCGGGACAGGCAATCAGCCCCAGCATTTT. This sequence encodes CSASVTGTGNQPQHF.

Many counts were recorded for this clonotype. The rearrangement links TRBV9 to TRBJ2-2; D remains ambiguous. This CDR3 contains 14 residues. V was trimmed by 0 bases and J by 8 bases, leaving 11 bases between them. Germline lookup yields CDR1 SGDLS and CDR2 YYNGEE. CDR3: CASSVASARGELFF. The CDR3 DNA reads TGTGCCAGCAGCGTAGCCAGCGCCCGAGGGGAGCTGTTTTTT.

In its sample, this clonotype was seen once. The chain employs TRBV27 and TRBJ2-5; no clear D gene. The CDR3 sequence is 13 residues long. V was shortened by 6 bases and J by 9 bases, with 17 bases between the two germline ends. CDR1 is MNHEY and CDR2 is SMNVEV in the germline V gene (reference sequence). The CDR3 sequence: CASSLEEDEAQYF. The CDR3 DNA follows: TGTGCCAGCAGCCTCGAGGAAGACGAGGCCCAGTACTTC.

Many counts were recorded for this clonotype. V is TRBV20-1 and J is TRBJ2-7; 7 bases line up with TRBD2. The CDR3 runs to 15 residues. J was trimmed by 4 bases and V by 3 bases; bases with no gene match: 12. CDR1 and CDR2 from the germline V gene are DFQATT and SNEGSKA (reference sequence). The CDR3 protein is CSASNPGGLGYEQYF. CDR3 in DNA: TGCAGTGCTAGTAATCCGGGAGGCCTGGGTTACGAGCAGTACTTC.

The chain has TRBV6-1 and TRBJ2-7, with D unclear. The CDR3 is 15 residues long. V lost 4 bases to trimming and J lost 0 bases, with 13 bases between them. Germline-derived CDR1 and CDR2 are MNHNS and SASEGT. The CDR3 protein is CASSAPAGSSYEQYF. The DNA of the CDR3 is TGTGCCAGCAGTGCGCCGGCCGGCAGCTCCTACGAGCAGTACTTC.

The table lists this clonotype with many counts. The V and J genes are TRBV20-1 and TRBJ2-7, with D perhaps TRBD1 or TRBD2 (5 bases each). Trimming stripped 3 bases from V and 2 bases from J, with 14 bases between. The CDR3 is 14 amino acids. Germline V lookup: CDR1 DFQATT, CDR2 SNEGSKA (reference sequence). CDR3 loop: CSASGAVFTYEQYF. The CDR3 DNA follows: TGCAGTGCTAGCGGGGCAGTTTTTACCTACGAGCAGTACTTC.

In this sample, this clonotype turned up many times. The V call is TRBV5-6, the J call TRBJ2-2; possibly TRBD2 for D (6 bases). Germline loops: CDR1 SGHDT, CDR2 YYEEEE. The CDR3 loop spans 14 amino acids. Trimming cost V 2 bases and J 3 bases, with 8 bases left between them. CDR3 loop: CASSLGGHTGELFF. The CDR3, as DNA: TGTGCCAGCAGCTTAGGAGGGCACACCGGGGAGCTGTTTTTT.

This clonotype was observed at least ten times. The gene calls are TRBV6-2 or TRBV6-3 and TRBJ1-1, with TRBD1 identical over 10 bases. V lost 5 bases to trimming and J lost 1 base; unmatched junction nucleotides: 10. CDR1 and CDR2 (germline): MNHEY, SVGEGT. This CDR3 has 17 amino acids. CDR3 sequence reads: CASSPGTGVLWNTEAFF. The CDR3 coding sequence is TGTGCCAGCAGTCCCGGGACAGGGGTTTTATGGAACACTGAAGCTTTCTTT.

This clonotype was detected ten times or more. V and J are TRBV29-1 and TRBJ1-5; a possible D gene is TRBD1 (5 bases). This CDR3 is 13 amino acids long. CDR1 and CDR2 (germline): SQVTM, ANQGSEA. V dropped 6 bases and J dropped 7 bases, with 16 bases sitting between them. The CDR3 DNA reads as TGCAGCGTGGGGCAGGGTTGGAGGCAGCCCCAGCATTTT. It encodes CSVGQGWRQPQHF.

The chain has TRBV5-1 and TRBJ2-5; D is undetermined. Deletions cut 9 bases from V and 1 base from J, with 19 bases between. The CDR3 is 15 amino acids. Looked up from germline, CDR1 is SGHRS and CDR2 is YFSETQ. The CDR3 here is CANSHWPGSQETQYF. The CDR3 coding sequence is TGCGCCAACAGTCATTGGCCAGGATCCCAAGAGACCCAGTACTTC.

This clonotype was found many times. The chain carries TRBV7-2 and TRBJ1-2; D might be TRBD1 (5 bases). The germline V gene has CDR1 SGHTA and CDR2 FQGNSA. Trimming took off 1 base at V and 7 bases at J, with 13 bases between the two ends. CDR3 length: 14 amino acids. CDR3: CASSLGGPPGGYTF. In DNA, the CDR3 is TGTGCCAGCAGCTTAGGGGGCCCGCCCGGTGGCTACACCTTC.

This clonotype was seen many times. The chain is built from TRBV11-2 and TRBJ2-2, with D possibly TRBD1 on 6 matching bases. Looked up from germline, CDR1 is SGHAT and CDR2 is FQNNGV. Trimming took off 5 bases at V and 7 bases at J, with 17 bases between the two ends. This CDR3 has 15 residues. CDR3 loop: CASSAIGPRGGELFF. Here the CDR3 DNA reads TGTGCCAGCAGCGCAATAGGACCCAGGGGCGGGGAGCTGTTTTTT. Together with reference TRBV11-2 and TRBJ2-2, the CDR3 gives the full variable domain: EAGVAQSPRYKIIEKRQSVAFWCNPISGHATLYWYQQILGQGPKLLIQFQNNGVVDDSQLPKDRFSAERLKGVDSTLKIQPAKLEDSAVYLCASSAIGPRGGELFFGEGSRLTVL.

Ten or more counts support this clonotype. The V call is TRBV30, the J call TRBJ2-7; D possibly uses TRBD1 or TRBD2 (5 bases each). Trimming cost V 1 base and J 4 bases, with 11 bases left between them. The CDR3 totals 13 residues. Germline V gene sequence: CDR1 GTSNPN, CDR2 SVGIG (reference sequence). CDR3 sequence (DNA): TGTGCCTGGAGTGGAGGGGTATGGTACGAGCAGTACTTC. Translated: CAWSGGVWYEQYF.

This clonotype was detected many times. The chain carries TRBV28 and TRBJ2-5, with 16 bases that match TRBD2. Germline V lookup: CDR1 MDHEN, CDR2 SYDVKM. Losses at the gene ends were 6 bases for V and 10 bases for J; bases not matched to a gene: 20. The CDR3 is 19 amino acids. The CDR3 here is CASSLSGLAGGPSKRDQYF. CDR3 nucleotide sequence: TGTGCCAGCAGCCTTTCGGGACTAGCGGGAGGGCCCTCCAAGAGGGACCAGTACTTC.